Presented here are 20 T cell receptor beta chains from one specimen sequenced in a study of blood T cell repertoires in COVID-19. Data came from immunoSEQ multiplex PCR; TCRdb stores just in-frame clones and leaves some out. The profile shows around 80,000 clones, 75% to 90% of them singletons. The material sequenced was peripheral blood. These receptor sequences come from a human donor in a cohort sampled during active COVID-19.

This clone was seen once. This rearrangement joins TRBV3-1 (or the pseudogene TRBV3-2) to TRBJ2-5; TRBD2 matches at 8 bases. Unmatched junction bases numbered 6, after V lost 4 bases and J lost 2 bases. Per the germline V gene, CDR1 is LGHDT and CDR2 is YNNKEL (reference sequence). The CDR3 has 15 amino acids. The CDR3 nucleotides read TGTGCCAGCAGCCCCCGACTAGCGAATCAAGAGACCCAGTACTTC. Protein sequence: CASSPRLANQETQYF.

The chain links TRBV28 to TRBJ1-5, with a possible D match to TRBD1 (6 bases). Trimming left V 5 bases short and J 2 bases short, with 16 bases between. This CDR3 is built from 16 residues. Per the germline V gene, CDR1 is MDHEN and CDR2 is SYDVKM. Written as DNA, the CDR3 is TGTGCCAGCAGTCTCGCAGGGGCAGGGGGCAATCAGCCCCAGCATTTT. Translation: CASSLAGAGGNQPQHF.

The chain combines TRBV15 with TRBJ1-5, with 7 bases that match TRBD1. Germline V CDR1 and CDR2: LNHNV, YYDKDF (reference sequence). This CDR3 contains 16 residues. V lost 5 bases, J lost 5 bases, and 12 bases stayed unmatched. The CDR3 DNA follows: TGTGCCACCAGCCAAGGGACAGCCGTTTCTGATCAGCCCCAGCATTTT. Its translation is CATSQGTAVSDQPQHF.

For the CDR3, the DNA is TGTGCCATCACCCGGGACACTGGCACAGATACGCAGTATTTT. Its protein is CAITRDTGTDTQYF. The chain couples TRBV10-3 to TRBJ2-3; D is perhaps TRBD1 (6 bases). Germline V lookup: CDR1 ENHRY, CDR2 SYGVKD. V lost 7 bases to trimming and J lost 1 base, with 12 bases between them. The CDR3 consists of 14 residues.

The V and J genes are TRBV5-1 and TRBJ2-7, with TRBD1 matching 12 bases. The CDR3 sequence is 15 residues long. Germline CDR1 SGHRS, CDR2 YFSETQ. V trimming: 0 bases; J trimming: 5 bases; junction bases outside the gene matches: 3. The CDR3 spells CASSLGDRGLNEQYF. Written as DNA, the CDR3 is TGCGCCAGCAGCTTGGGGGACAGGGGGCTTAACGAGCAGTACTTC.

The J gene is TRBJ2-7, the V gene TRBV10-3, with 11 positions matching TRBD1. Germline V lookup: CDR1 ENHRY, CDR2 SYGVKD. V lost 2 bases to trimming and J lost 3 bases; unmatched junction nucleotides: 6. CDR3 length: 16 amino acids. The CDR3 is CAISETGTGGGYEQYF. The CDR3 nucleotides read TGTGCCATCAGTGAGACTGGGACAGGGGGTGGCTACGAGCAGTACTTC.

The gene calls are TRBV5-1 and TRBJ2-2; tentatively, D is TRBD2 (5 bases). The V and J ends lost 6 bases and 5 bases respectively, with 14 bases between them. This CDR3 region has 14 residues. Germline-derived CDR1 and CDR2 are SGHRS and YFSETQ. This chain's CDR3 is CASTARGSTGELFF. DNA for the CDR3: TGCGCCAGCACTGCCCGAGGGAGTACCGGGGAGCTGTTTTTT.

The rearrangement joins TRBV3-1 (or the pseudogene TRBV3-2) to TRBJ2-2; D remains unclear. The germline V gene encodes CDR1 LGHDT and CDR2 YNNKEL (reference sequence). With 2 bases removed from V and 2 bases from J, the gap between germline ends came to 3 bases. The CDR3 runs 13 residues. CDR3 DNA: TGTGCCAGCAGCCAAATAAACACCGGGGAGCTGTTTTTT. As protein: CASSQINTGELFF.

The chain employs TRBV3-1 (or the pseudogene TRBV3-2) and TRBJ2-1, with 7 positions matching TRBD2. The V and J ends lost 1 base and 6 bases, in that order; junction bases with no gene match: 18. CDR3 size: 19 residues. Germline assignment: CDR1 LGHDT and CDR2 YNNKEL (reference sequence). CDR3 residues: CASSQGATSRTIRANEQFF. The DNA of the CDR3 is TGTGCCAGCAGCCAAGGAGCGACTAGCCGAACCATCCGGGCCAATGAGCAGTTCTTC.

The gene calls are TRBV18 and TRBJ2-7; D is possibly TRBD1 (5 bases). Germline values: CDR1 KGHSH, CDR2 LQKENI. The CDR3 sequence is 15 residues long. V shed 3 bases and J shed 1 base, with 13 bases lying between them. CDR3 region: CASSPRRQGSYEQYF. The CDR3 nucleotides read TGTGCCAGCTCACCTCGGCGGCAGGGTTCCTACGAGCAGTACTTC.

This clone was seen a handful of times. The rearrangement links TRBV2 to TRBJ2-6; D is possibly TRBD2 (6 bases). Trimming pared 6 bases from V and 0 bases from J, leaving 12 bases between. The CDR3 is 16 amino acids. CDR1 is SNHLY and CDR2 is FYNNEI in the germline V gene. As DNA, the CDR3 is TGTGCCAGCAGAGGTGACGGGAGCTCTGGGGCCAACGTCCTGACTTTC. It encodes CASRGDGSSGANVLTF.

The gene calls are TRBV18 and TRBJ1-2; 9 bases line up with TRBD1. Germline assignment: CDR1 KGHSH and CDR2 LQKENI. With V trimmed by 4 bases and J by 4 bases, 7 bases remained unmatched. The CDR3 has 15 residues. CDR3 residues: CASSRLPGQGYGYTF. CDR3 DNA: TGTGCCAGCTCACGACTGCCGGGACAGGGCTATGGCTACACCTTC.

This clone occurred once. The J gene is TRBJ2-1, the V gene TRBV18; 7 bases align to TRBD1. Germline CDR1 and CDR2: KGHSH and LQKENI. The length of the CDR3 is 15 residues. V was pared by 6 bases and J by 0 bases, with 5 bases of the junction left unmatched. This CDR3 is CASSPTGSSYNEQFF. CDR3 DNA sequence: TGTGCCAGCTCGCCGACAGGGAGCTCCTACAATGAGCAGTTCTTC.

The V gene is TRBV30, the J gene TRBJ1-1, with 7 bases matching TRBD1. CDR3 length: 14 residues. V dropped 4 bases and J dropped 4; count of bases not matched to a gene: 9. Germline assignment: CDR1 GTSNPN and CDR2 SVGIG (reference sequence). The CDR3 reads CAWNQGGRGTEAFF. Here the CDR3 DNA reads TGTGCCTGGAACCAAGGGGGCCGGGGCACTGAAGCTTTCTTT. The complete variable domain, with remaining parts taken from reference TRBV30 and TRBJ1-1, reads SQTIHQWPATLVQPVGSPLSLECTVEGTSNPNLYWYRQAAGRGLQLLFYSVGIGQISSEVPQNLSASRPQDRQFILSSKKLLLSDSGFYLCAWNQGGRGTEAFFGQGTRLTVV.

The V and J genes are TRBV9 and TRBJ1-5, with D possibly being TRBD1 (6 bases). The V gene's germline CDR1 is SGDLS and CDR2 YYNGEE. The V end was cut by 0 bases, the J end by 6 bases, with 13 bases between. The CDR3 loop spans 15 amino acids. The CDR3 region has the DNA TGTGCCAGCAGCGTAGGGTCGGGGGGCGGTCAGCCCCAGCATTTT. It translates to CASSVGSGGGQPQHF.

CDR3 nucleotide sequence: TGTGCCAGTAGTAGCCTTGCTGGGGCTAACGAGCAGTACTTC. This sequence encodes CASSSLAGANEQYF. The rearrangement uses TRBV19 and TRBJ2-7; possible D gene TRBD1, 5 bases. The CDR3 sequence is 14 residues long. Germline V gene sequence: CDR1 LNHDA, CDR2 SQIVND (reference sequence). The V end was cut by 4 bases, the J end by 5 bases, with 15 bases between.

This clone appeared once. The chain has TRBV7-6 and TRBJ1-6; no reliable D call. The CDR3 has 18 amino acids. CDR1 SGHVS and CDR2 FNYEAQ come from the germline V gene. V gave up 2 bases and J gave up 3 bases, with 17 bases separating them. The CDR3 loop reads CASSLTPQERDYNSPLHF. In nucleotides, the CDR3 is TGTGCCAGCAGCTTAACCCCCCAGGAACGGGACTATAATTCACCCCTCCACTTT.

V usage is TRBV5-1 and J usage is TRBJ2-4; D is unresolved. Germline loops: CDR1 SGHRS, CDR2 YFSETQ. Between the trimmed V and J ends, which lost 0 bases and 8 bases, there was a span of 15 bases. The CDR3 has 15 amino acids. This chain's CDR3 is CASSLDGDPGDIQYF. CDR3 DNA: TGCGCCAGCAGCTTGGATGGTGACCCTGGAGACATTCAGTACTTC.

This chain connects TRBV5-1 to TRBJ2-3, with D possibly TRBD1 on 6 matching bases. Trimming stripped 0 bases from V and 5 bases from J, with 10 bases between. The CDR3 extends over 14 amino acids. The germline V gene has CDR1 SGHRS and CDR2 YFSETQ. The CDR3 protein is CASSLVAGEDTQYF. The CDR3 DNA is TGCGCCAGCAGCTTGGTGGCAGGGGAAGATACGCAGTATTTT. The full variable domain, with the rest looked up from reference TRBV5-1 and TRBJ2-3, is KAGVTQTPRYLIKTRGQQVTLSCSPISGHRSVSWYQQTPGQGLQFLFEYFSETQRNKGNFPGRFSGRQFSNSRSEMNVSTLELGDSALYLCASSLVAGEDTQYFGPGTRLTVL.

The genes are TRBV13 and TRBJ2-5; 9 bases are a match to TRBD2. The CDR3 spans 16 residues. After removal of 3 bases from V and 4 bases from J, the junction contained 9 bases not matched to a gene. Germline CDR1 and CDR2: PRHDT and FYEKMQ (reference sequence). The CDR3 here is CASSFQTKTSGETQYF. As DNA, the CDR3 is TGTGCCAGCAGCTTTCAAACTAAGACTAGCGGAGAGACCCAGTACTTC.